One sample yielded the 14 T cell receptor beta chains listed below, sequenced in a study of T cells in women clearing cervical HPV infection. The data were produced by immunoSEQ multiplex PCR, yet TCRdb's version contains in-frame clones alone and is incomplete. The specimen's table records about 30,000 clones. What was sequenced was blood buffy coat. The receptor set was obtained from a woman between 18 and 70 years old with a cervical HPV16 infection that either progressed to CIN3+ or cleared (not recorded which).

With regard to this clone: Sequencing ends 3 residues short of the CDR3 end; the germline J gene provides the rest. The chain carries TRBV27 and TRBJ2-1; TRBD1 aligns across 9 bases. This CDR3 is built from 15 residues. Germline V gene sequence: CDR1 MNHEY, CDR2 SMNVEV (reference sequence). The J segment lost 4 bases and the V segment lost 6 bases, leaving 7 bases of the junction unmatched. The CDR3 bases that were read are TGTGCCAGCAGCCGCGGGACAGGGTCATACAATGAG. Its translation: CASSRGTGSYNE. The whole CDR3 region reads CASSRGTGSYNEQFF.

Concerning this clone: The CDR3 end lies 3 residues beyond the end of the read and is filled in from the germline J gene. The chain uses TRBV12-3 or TRBV12-4 and TRBJ1-2; D unclear. The CDR3 length is 13 residues. V gave up 1 base and J gave up 6 bases, with 9 bases separating them. The CDR3 here is CASSLDRGNGYTF. CDR3 bases read: TGTGCCAGCAGTTTAGACAGAGGAAATGGC.

On this clone itself: The sequence runs out 3 residues before the end of the CDR3; the remainder is reconstructed from the germline J gene. The chain couples TRBV2 to TRBJ2-1; D is unresolved. The CDR3 is made up of 14 amino acids. Germline loops: CDR1 SNHLY, CDR2 FYNNEI. V lost 3 bases and J 8 bases, leaving 14 bases between the germline ends. The covered CDR3 bases are TGTGCCAGCAGTGACATTAAGGGTTACCATGAG. Protein sequence: CASSDIKGYHE. In full, the CDR3 reads CASSDIKGYHEQFF.

Worth noting for this clone: The read ends 3 residues shy of where the CDR3 ends; the end is completed using the germline J gene. The rearrangement joins TRBV19 to TRBJ2-3, with a possible D match to TRBD2 (5 bases). The V gene's germline CDR1 is LNHDA and CDR2 SQIVND (reference sequence). The CDR3 loop spans 13 amino acids. Trimming shortened V by 5 bases and J by 5 bases, and 11 bases separated the two germline ends. The CDR3 DNA, read in part, is TGTGCCAGTAGTCCTAGCCAAAAAGATACG. Translating gives CASSPSQKDT. In full, the CDR3 is CASSPSQKDTQYF.

CDR3 region: CASSYLSGRSSYDYTF. The CDR3 DNA, read in part, is TGTGCCAGCAGTTACCTAAGCGGGAGGAGCTCCTACGAC. This chain joins TRBV6-2 or TRBV6-3 and TRBJ1-2; D is unclear. The sequenced fragment ends 3 residues before the CDR3 boundary, so the rest is inferred from the germline J gene. Per germline, CDR1 MNHEY and CDR2 SVGEGT. The CDR3 spans 16 residues.

Of note for this clone: The read ends 3 residues before the CDR3 terminus; that terminus is restored from the germline J gene. The chain links TRBV7-4 to TRBJ2-1, with D unresolved. This CDR3 is built from 13 residues. Germline lookup yields CDR1 SGHVT and CDR2 SQSDAQ. Trimming removed 2 bases at V and 9 bases at J, with 11 bases between. Incomplete CDR3 DNA: TGTGCCAGCAGCTTAACAGTTAGTAGTGAG. Protein product: CASSLTVSSE. The full CDR3 reads CASSLTVSSEQFF.

Worth noting for this clone: The CDR3 end falls 3 residues outside the read, so it is completed with the germline J gene. The chain uses TRBV20-1 and TRBJ2-4; possibly TRBD2 for D (6 bases). Trimming took 6 bases from V and 6 from J, leaving 15 bases between them. The germline gives CDR1 DFQATT, CDR2 SNEGSKA (reference sequence). CDR3 length: 13 amino acids. The CDR3 spells CSATGLRGNIQYF. Incomplete CDR3 DNA: TGCAGTGCAACGGGACTGAGGGGAAACATT.

On this clone: The missing CDR3 end, 3 residues past where the read stops, is filled in from the germline J gene. The V and J genes are TRBV20-1 and TRBJ1-5; 9 positions agree with TRBD1. The CDR3 length is 14 residues. V trimming: 3 bases; J trimming: 5 bases; junction bases outside the gene matches: 5. Germline loops: CDR1 DFQATT, CDR2 SNEGSKA (reference sequence). The sequenced CDR3 bases are TGCAGTGCTAGGGGACAGGGTGCGGATCAGCCC. Protein: CSARGQGADQP. The whole CDR3 sequence reads CSARGQGADQPQHF.

Regarding this clone: From the germline J gene comes the end of the CDR3, since the read stops 3 residues before it. The chain joins TRBV20-1 to TRBJ1-5; 9 bases match TRBD1. CDR1 is DFQATT, CDR2 SNEGSKA, per germline (reference sequence). V lost 2 bases to trimming and J lost 7 bases; unmatched junction nucleotides: 6. The CDR3 has 14 amino acids. CDR3 bases read: TGCAGTGCTAGACAACAGGGGGCCAACCAGCCC. This sequence encodes CSARQQGANQP. The entire CDR3 protein is CSARQQGANQPQHF.

Details on this clone: Sequencing ends 3 residues short of the CDR3 end; the germline J gene provides the rest. This chain joins TRBV18 and TRBJ2-3; tentative D call: TRBD2 (6 bases). The CDR3 has 14 residues. CDR1 KGHSH and CDR2 LQKENI come from the germline V gene. Trimming took 3 bases from V and 1 from J, leaving 8 bases between them. CDR3 protein: CASSPKRGTDTQYF. The DNA read from the CDR3 is TGTGCCAGCTCACCCAAGCGGGGCACAGATACG.

CDR3 residues: CSARAGERGDLDYTF. The CDR3 DNA, read in part, is TGCAGTGCTAGAGCCGGAGAGAGGGGAGACCTGGAC. The rearrangement links TRBV20-1 to TRBJ1-2; D is possibly TRBD1 (5 bases). The observed sequence ends 3 residues before the CDR3 terminus, with the missing tail filled in from the germline J gene. The CDR3 is made up of 15 amino acids. Germline CDR1 DFQATT, CDR2 SNEGSKA (reference sequence).

Concerning this clone: A junction end diverges from the germline sequence, so it may reflect a read error. The CDR3 goes on 3 residues after the read ends, and that part is filled in from the germline J gene. The V and J genes are TRBV4-2 and TRBJ2-2; the D is unclear. This CDR3 is built from 17 residues. Germline loops: CDR1 LGHNA, CDR2 YNFKEQ. CDR3 DNA (partial): TGCGCCAGCAGCCAAGAGGTTAGGGCTACTAACACCGGGGAG. Protein sequence: CASSQEVRATNTGE. The whole CDR3 protein reads CASSQEVRATNTGELFF.

With regard to this clone: The read comes to an end 3 residues before the CDR3 does, leaving the germline J gene to fill in the end. The chain employs TRBV7-6 and TRBJ1-2; 7 nucleotides agree with TRBD1. This CDR3 spans 11 amino acids. Germline V CDR1 and CDR2: SGHVS, FNYEAQ. CDR3 sequence: CASSPGTDYTF. Partial CDR3 DNA: TGTGCCAGCAGCCCCGGGACAGAC.

CDR3 loop: CASSLGVALDTQYF. Partial CDR3 DNA: TGCGCCAGCAGCTTGGGGGTAGCCCTAGATACG. The genes are TRBV5-1 and TRBJ2-3; no definite D call. Read data end 3 residues before the CDR3 end; the end is taken from the germline J gene. The CDR3 sequence is 14 residues long. The ends were cut back, 0 bases at V and 5 bases at J, with 10 bases in the middle. Germline CDR1 reads SGHRS; CDR2 reads YFSETQ.